One and the same sample provided the 12 T cell receptor beta chains below, sequenced in a study of cytomegalovirus exposure and HLA in healthy donors. Vbeta (60) and Jbeta (13) primers were used in the PCR. Sequenced by immunoSEQ multiplex PCR; TCRdb stores in-frame clones only, minus some. There are 150,000 to 200,000 clones in the sample; approximately 80% occur only once, and about a tenth lies in the top ten. Material: PBMCs. All receptors come from a man between 18 and 29 years old in good health and CMV-seropositive.

The gene calls are TRBV2 and TRBJ1-1; D might be TRBD1 (6 bases). The V gene lost 7 bases and the J gene lost 7 bases, with 16 bases spanning the gap. CDR3 length: 13 residues. Germline V gives CDR1 SNHLY, CDR2 FYNNEI. DNA for the CDR3: TGTGCCAGCATCCCCCCGGGCAGGGGTGAAGCTTTCTTT. Its translation: CASIPPGRGEAFF.

This sequence joins TRBV5-5 and TRBJ2-5; 7 nucleotides line up with TRBD1. Trimming at V came to 8 bases and at J to 4 bases, leaving 8 bases not matched to a gene. This CDR3 region has 13 residues. CDR1 and CDR2 from the germline V gene are SGHKS and YYEKEE (reference sequence). The CDR3 protein is CASTLGDRETQYF. The CDR3 nucleotides read TGTGCCAGTACCCTCGGGGACAGAGAGACCCAGTACTTC.

The genes are TRBV11-2 and TRBJ2-7; the D gene is possibly TRBD1 (5 bases). The CDR3 has 17 amino acids. CDR1 and CDR2 (germline): SGHAT, FQNNGV. V was shortened by 1 base and J by 2 bases, with 18 bases between the two germline ends. CDR3 in DNA: TGTGCCAGCAGCTTAGGATATAGTGATGGGGCCACCTACGAGCAGTACTTC. Protein sequence: CASSLGYSDGATYEQYF.

This clone was seen more than once but under ten times. V and J are TRBV19 and TRBJ1-2; the match to TRBD1 covers 10 bases. The CDR3 is 16 amino acids. CDR1 and CDR2 (germline): LNHDA, SQIVND (reference sequence). V was clipped by 3 bases and J by 7 bases; unmatched bases: 11. The CDR3: CASSIPDDRGLRGYTF. In DNA, the CDR3 is TGTGCCAGTAGTATCCCCGATGACAGGGGGCTTCGTGGCTACACCTTC. Drawing the rest from reference TRBV19 and TRBJ1-2, the complete variable domain is DGGITQSPKYLFRKEGQNVTLSCEQNLNHDAMYWYRQDPGQGLRLIYYSQIVNDFQKGDIAEGYSVSREKKESFPLTVTSAQKNPTAFYLCASSIPDDRGLRGYTFGSGTRLTVV.

The chain employs TRBV2 and TRBJ1-2; TRBD1 aligns across 8 bases. Trimming cost V 2 bases and J 5 bases; bases outside gene matches: 4. CDR3 length equals 14 residues. Germline V gene data show CDR1 as SNHLY and CDR2 as FYNNEI. In nucleotides, the CDR3 is TGTGCCAGCAGTGAAACAGGGGGGAAGTATGGCTACACCTTC. Residues: CASSETGGKYGYTF.

V is TRBV5-1 and J is TRBJ2-2; 7 bases match TRBD2. Losses at the gene ends were 0 bases for V and 5 bases for J; bases not matched to a gene: 4. Per germline, CDR1 SGHRS and CDR2 YFSETQ. CDR3 length equals 15 residues. In DNA, the CDR3 is TGCGCCAGCAGCTTGGCACTAGCGAGTACCGGGGAGCTGTTTTTT. Translating gives CASSLALASTGELFF.

This chain joins TRBV30 and TRBJ2-7; 8 bases match TRBD1. The CDR3 extends over 13 amino acids. J gave up 6 bases and V 1 base, and 5 bases lay outside the gene matches. Per germline, CDR1 GTSNPN and CDR2 SVGIG (reference sequence). CDR3 sequence reads: CAWSEGTGGEQYF. Here the CDR3 DNA reads TGTGCCTGGAGTGAAGGGACAGGCGGCGAGCAGTACTTC.

The chain uses TRBV6-5 and TRBJ2-1; the D gene is possibly TRBD2 (5 bases). V lost 6 bases and J 6 bases, leaving 12 bases between the germline ends. The CDR3 totals 13 residues. Germline CDR1 MNHEY, CDR2 SVGAGI. This CDR3 is CASRSTSGNEQFF. The CDR3 coding sequence is TGTGCCAGCAGATCTACTAGTGGCAATGAGCAGTTCTTC.

The rearrangement joins TRBV15 to TRBJ1-2; possibly TRBD1 for D (6 bases). Trimming removed 4 bases at V and 8 bases at J, with 11 bases between. The CDR3 is made up of 12 amino acids. CDR1 is LNHNV, CDR2 YYDKDF, per germline (reference sequence). The DNA of the CDR3 is TGTGCCACCAGCACGGACAGATCGGGCTACACCTTC. It encodes CATSTDRSGYTF.

The chain employs TRBV6-6 and TRBJ2-7; 7 bases are a match to TRBD2. The CDR3 sequence is 13 residues long. Germline V gives CDR1 MNHNY, CDR2 SVGAGI (reference sequence). V shed 6 bases, J shed 3 bases, and the junction held 5 bases outside the gene matches. In DNA form, the CDR3 reads TGTGCCAGCAGGAATGGGGGGGGCTACGAGCAGTACTTC. Protein sequence: CASRNGGGYEQYF.

CDR3 in amino acids: CAATTDTDTQYF. Written as DNA, the CDR3 is TGTGCCGCGACTACGGACACAGATACGCAGTATTTT. The chain uses TRBV10-3 and TRBJ2-3, with D maybe TRBD2 (5 bases). The V end lost 11 bases, the J end lost 2 bases, and 11 bases lay between the germline ends. CDR1 and CDR2 from the germline V gene are ENHRY and SYGVKD. The CDR3 loop spans 12 amino acids.

V gene TRBV5-1 combines with J gene TRBJ2-3; TRBD1 agrees at 9 bases. With V trimmed by 4 bases and J by 1 base, 7 bases remained unmatched. There are 16 residues in the CDR3. Germline values: CDR1 SGHRS, CDR2 YFSETQ. This chain's CDR3 is CASSRTGDGGTDTQYF. The CDR3, as DNA: TGCGCCAGCAGCAGGACAGGGGACGGAGGCACAGATACGCAGTATTTT.